This T cell receptor beta chain was recovered during a study of blood T cell repertoires in COVID-19 (dated by TCRdb to 2020 to 2022). For the wider study: The collaborator samples originated in the United States, Italy and Spain and spanned the acute and convalescent phases of COVID-19. The material from the prospective study consisted of cDNA or gDNA derived from T cells, B-cell-depleted T cells, or PBMCs. Deeply sampled blood TCRbeta repertoires from subjects exposed to, actively infected with, or recovered from COVID-19 were included in the dataset. The repertoires were released in a freely available public database intended as a resource for research on the immune response to SARS-CoV-2. Samples were obtained from the ongoing ImmuneRACE study (first 160 participants) and from about 1,300 subjects provided by 6 global collaborators. The sample metadata nearly always contained a de-identified subject ID, COVID-19 status, age in years and sex. Where HLA class I and class II types were available, the types were taken from metadata supplied by the sample provider, not from assay-based typing.

Of note for this clone: Its antigen is not yet known. Qualities for individual bases were not recorded, and no much larger clone is one base off.

The immunoSEQ Assay, a bias-controlled multiplex PCR, was used to amplify TCRbeta CDR3 regions from genomic DNA. Concerning the study's data processing: The number of nucleated cells in each sample was estimated from the amplification of reference gene primers within the assay. Sequence reads were collapsed and filtered to measure the absolute abundance of every unique TCRbeta CDR3 rearrangement. For each sample, productive Simpson clonality was calculated as the square root of Simpson's diversity index over productive rearrangements. The immuneACCESS repertoire file appears here via TCRdb, limited to in-frame rearrangements. These files lack a portion of the clones; in checked studies, under half of the deficit traces to unresolved V genes, and the cause of the others is not known. For V, J and clone size, that table is used; D and trimming come from the DNA. In this sample the table shows roughly 250,000 clones, around 80% of which occur a single time. Roughly 4.2% of the sample comes from the top ten.

The CDR3 runs 18 residues from the cysteine to the phenylalanine. Of all the DNA, just the CDR3 is kept, 54 bases in frame from base 1. After removal of 6 bases from V and 4 bases from J, the junction retains 15 bases not matched to a gene. Taken from the germline V gene, the CDR1 and CDR2 loops are KGHSH and LQKENI. General conclusions and limits of the study: The amount of clinical and demographic metadata varied by source and participant and was provided uncurated.

Each collaborating institution followed its own protocols to collect whole blood in K2EDTA tubes. For TCRbeta analysis, collaborators shipped samples in one of three forms: frozen whole blood, isolated PBMCs, or DNA extracted from either of those sample types. The sequence is built from TRBV18 and TRBJ2-2, with 9 bases aligning to TRBD2. Input material: peripheral blood. This clonotype was obtained from a woman aged 40-49 years with active or convalescent COVID-19. The CDR3 here reads CASSPRSGGRRGTGELFF. The nucleotide sequence is given as TGTGCCAGCTCCCCCAGGAGCGGGGGGCGACGAGGCACCGGGGAGCTGTTTTTT.